The following is a TCR beta chain sequence with its context. These data belong to a study of blood T cell repertoires in COVID-19. Study details: Acute-phase and convalescent COVID-19 samples originated in the United States, Italy and Spain. From T cells, B-cell-depleted T cells, or PBMCs came the material, which was cDNA or gDNA.

With 0 bases removed from V and 0 bases from J, the gap between germline ends came to 4 bases. From germline, CDR1 is SGHRS and CDR2 YFSETQ. The CDR3 totals 14 residues. Clones were sequenced by immunoSEQ multiplex PCR, and TCRdb holds only the in-frame ones, with some missing. The table shows about 140,000 clones, with around 82% occurring only once. The sample consisted of peripheral blood. The receptor was isolated from a woman aged 60-75 years with acute or convalescent COVID-19. The chain joins TRBV5-1 to TRBJ2-1; no firm D call. In DNA form, the CDR3 reads TGCGCCAGCAGCTTGGGTAGCTCCTACAATGAGCAGTTCTTC. This codes for CASSLGSSYNEQFF.